The subject of this entry is one T cell receptor (beta chain). Its antigen is still unknown. The sample belongs to a study of beta chain features in type 1 diabetes. The study's findings and limits: Researchers report that Type 1 diabetes patients had moderately but significantly shorter TCRB CDR3s across all four CD4+ subsets. Patients showed naive, central memory and Treg TCRB repertoires that appeared more similar than those of healthy donors. HLA influence on TCRB rearrangement stayed unresolved here.

V lost 4 bases, J lost 5 bases, and 8 bases stayed unmatched. Germline V lookup: CDR1 SGHTA, CDR2 FQGNSA. This CDR3 contains 16 residues. Expressed TCRB transcripts were sequenced after all isolated RNA was converted to cDNA. It was found that naive, central memory and regulatory T cell samples averaged about 3.4 million reads. Produced via immunoSEQ multiplex PCR; TCRdb's table is partial and in-frame only. The sample lists about 150,000 clones, 7% to 9% seen once, with 0.5% in the top ten. On average, the one heparinised blood draw given by each donor was approximately 100 mL. This TCR derives from a man in his late teens or twenties with type 1 diabetes. Sequencing used central memory CD4+ T cells from blood. The chain couples TRBV7-2 to TRBJ2-3, with 11 bases lining up with TRBD2. This CDR3 is CASSYHSGGAKDTQYF. Written as DNA, the CDR3 is TGTGCCAGCAGCTATCATAGCGGGGGGGCTAAAGATACGCAGTATTTT.